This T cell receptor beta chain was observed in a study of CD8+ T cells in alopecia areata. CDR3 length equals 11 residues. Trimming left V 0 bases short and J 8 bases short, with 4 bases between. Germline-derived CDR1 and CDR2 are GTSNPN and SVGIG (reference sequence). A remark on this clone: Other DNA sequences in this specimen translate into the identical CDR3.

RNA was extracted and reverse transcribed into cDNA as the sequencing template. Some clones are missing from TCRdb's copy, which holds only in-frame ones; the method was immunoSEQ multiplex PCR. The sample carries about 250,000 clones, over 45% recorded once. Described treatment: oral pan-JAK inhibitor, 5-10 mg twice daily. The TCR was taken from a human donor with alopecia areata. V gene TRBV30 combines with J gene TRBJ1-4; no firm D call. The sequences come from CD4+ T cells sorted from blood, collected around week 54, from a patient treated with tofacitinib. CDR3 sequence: CAWSVGEKLFF. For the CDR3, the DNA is TGTGCCTGGAGTGTAGGAGAAAAACTGTTTTTT. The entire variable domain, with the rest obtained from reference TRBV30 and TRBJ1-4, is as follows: SQTIHQWPATLVQPVGSPLSLECTVEGTSNPNLYWYRQAAGRGLQLLFYSVGIGQISSEVPQNLSASRPQDRQFILSSKKLLLSDSGFYLCAWSVGEKLFFGSGTQLSVL.